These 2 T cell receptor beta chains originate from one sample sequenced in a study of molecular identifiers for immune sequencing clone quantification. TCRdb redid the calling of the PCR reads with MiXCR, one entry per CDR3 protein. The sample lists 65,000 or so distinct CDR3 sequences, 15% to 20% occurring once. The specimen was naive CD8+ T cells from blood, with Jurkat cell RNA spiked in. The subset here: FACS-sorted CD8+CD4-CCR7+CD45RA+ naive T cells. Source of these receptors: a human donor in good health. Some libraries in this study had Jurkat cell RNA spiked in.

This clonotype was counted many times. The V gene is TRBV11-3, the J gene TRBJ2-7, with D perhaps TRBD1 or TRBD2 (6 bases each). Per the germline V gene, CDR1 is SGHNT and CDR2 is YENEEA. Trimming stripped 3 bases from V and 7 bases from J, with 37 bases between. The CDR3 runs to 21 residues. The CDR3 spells CASSFVSGVSVRDAGPREQYF. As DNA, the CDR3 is TGTGCCAGCAGCTTCGTGTCAGGGGTCTCAGTGCGGGATGCCGGCCCTCGAGAGCAGTACTTC.

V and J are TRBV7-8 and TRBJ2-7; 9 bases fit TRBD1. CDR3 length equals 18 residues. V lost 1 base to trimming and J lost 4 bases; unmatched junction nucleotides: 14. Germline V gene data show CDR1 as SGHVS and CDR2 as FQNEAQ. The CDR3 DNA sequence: TGTGCCAGCAGCTTAGATGGCCTCTACGGGACAGGGACTTACGAGCAGTACTTC. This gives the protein CASSLDGLYGTGTYEQYF. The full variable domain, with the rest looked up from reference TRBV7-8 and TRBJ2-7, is GAGVSQSPRYKVAKRGQDVALRCDPISGHVSLFWYQQALGQGPEFLTYFQNEAQLDKSGLPSDRFFAERPEGSVSTLKIQRTQQEDSAVYLCASSLDGLYGTGTYEQYFGPGTRLTVT.